These 20 T cell receptor beta chains share one sample of origin, sequenced in a study of T cell responses to AZD1222 COVID-19 vaccine. Sequenced by immunoSEQ multiplex PCR; TCRdb stores in-frame clones only, minus some. The profile covers some 140,000 clones, with roughly 90% appearing a single time and roughly 3.1% taken by the ten largest. The sample consisted of peripheral blood, taken on day 0 of AZD1222 vaccination. The receptors originated from an adult in good health.

The chain uses TRBV11-3 and TRBJ2-7; 10 bases line up with TRBD2. Germline V gene data show CDR1 as SGHNT and CDR2 as YENEEA. V was clipped by 4 bases and J by 3 bases; unmatched bases: 6. The CDR3 consists of 15 residues. The chain's CDR3 is CASSSPLAGVYEQYF. Here the CDR3 DNA reads TGTGCCAGCAGCTCGCCCCTAGCGGGAGTCTACGAGCAGTACTTC.

The gene calls are TRBV11-2 and TRBJ1-2, with a possible D match to TRBD1 (6 bases). Germline lookup yields CDR1 SGHAT and CDR2 FQNNGV. The CDR3 is 13 residues long. Trimming pared 4 bases from V and 4 bases from J, leaving 10 bases between. CDR3 nucleotide sequence: TGTGCCAGCAGCTCCGGGACAATCTATGGCTACACCTTC. Protein: CASSSGTIYGYTF.

The rearrangement uses TRBV5-6 and TRBJ1-1; D gene uncertain. Per the germline V gene, CDR1 is SGHDT and CDR2 is YYEEEE. CDR3 size: 12 residues. The ends were cut back, 5 bases at V and 5 bases at J, with 10 bases in the middle. CDR3 sequence: CASSPGATEAFF. The CDR3, as DNA: TGTGCCAGCAGTCCTGGAGCAACTGAAGCTTTCTTT.

The rearrangement joins TRBV25-1 to TRBJ1-5; D is perhaps TRBD1 (6 bases). The CDR3 length is 15 residues. The germline V gene encodes CDR1 MGHDK and CDR2 SYGVNS. Trimming pared 3 bases from V and 7 bases from J, leaving 16 bases between. The CDR3 nucleotides are TGTGCCAGCAGTGAGTCAGGACAGTATAGCCAGCCCCAGCATTTT. Residues: CASSESGQYSQPQHF.

This clone was found once. The V and J genes are TRBV19 and TRBJ1-1, with D tentatively TRBD1 (5 bases). Germline values: CDR1 LNHDA, CDR2 SQIVND (reference sequence). V lost 1 base and J lost 4, with 10 bases in between. This CDR3 is 14 amino acids long. CDR3 nucleotides: TGTGCCAGTAGTATAGTTAGGGGCTTCACTGAAGCTTTCTTT. Translation gives CASSIVRGFTEAFF.

The gene calls are TRBV7-2 and TRBJ1-2; 9 bases are a match to TRBD1. CDR3 length equals 15 residues. Germline assignment: CDR1 SGHTA and CDR2 FQGNSA. Germline trimming cut 0 bases from V and 5 bases from J; bases unmatched to any gene: 4. CDR3 protein: CASSLAGQGPYGYTF. CDR3 in DNA: TGTGCCAGCAGCTTAGCGGGACAGGGCCCTTATGGCTACACCTTC.

The gene calls are TRBV6-2 or TRBV6-3 and TRBJ2-6; no clear D gene. The CDR3 is 14 residues long. Trimming pared 5 bases from V and 12 bases from J, leaving 17 bases between. Germline V lookup: CDR1 MNHEY, CDR2 SVGEGT. The CDR3 protein is CASSTTGPKGVLTF. CDR3 DNA: TGTGCCAGCAGTACGACCGGGCCAAAGGGCGTCCTGACTTTC.

In regard to this clone: Its ends do not fully match the called genes, so a read error is possible. V usage is TRBV11-2 and J usage is TRBJ1-2, with D uncertain. Germline V lookup: CDR1 SGHAT, CDR2 FQNNGV. The CDR3 has 13 residues. CDR3 protein: CASSLDTLRGYTF. CDR3 coding DNA: TGTGCCAGCAGCCTAGACACCTTGAGGGGCTACACCTTC. Based on the CDR3 plus reference TRBV11-2 and TRBJ1-2, the full variable domain is EAGVAQSPRYKIIEKRQSVAFWCNPISGHATLYWYQQILGQGPKLLIQFQNNGVVDDSQLPKDRFSAERLKGVDSTLKIQPAKLEDSAVYLCASSLDTLRGYTFGSGTRLTVV.

The chain is built from TRBV5-6 and TRBJ1-5, with 7 nucleotides matching TRBD1. The CDR3 spans 13 residues. Trimming took 1 base from V and 9 from J; bases not matched to a gene: 4. Germline V gene lookup returns CDR1 SGHDT and CDR2 YYEEEE. In DNA, the CDR3 is TGTGCCAGCAGCTTGACAGGGGAACGGCCCCAGCATTTT. This translates into CASSLTGERPQHF.

The chain uses TRBV2 and TRBJ1-4; no reliable D call. CDR1 is SNHLY and CDR2 is FYNNEI in the germline V gene. The CDR3 sequence is 15 residues long. V lost 6 bases and J 0 bases, leaving 11 bases between the germline ends. CDR3 protein: CASRGPGATNEKLFF. The DNA of the CDR3 is TGTGCCAGCAGGGGCCCAGGAGCAACTAATGAAAAACTGTTTTTT.

This clone has more than one count but fewer than ten. V usage is TRBV11-3 and J usage is TRBJ2-7; TRBD1 aligns across 9 bases. V lost 4 bases to trimming and J lost 5 bases; unmatched junction nucleotides: 3. Germline CDR1 is SGHNT and CDR2 is YENEEA. This CDR3 spans 13 amino acids. CDR3 bases: TGTGCCAGCAGCTCGGGACAGGGTGACGAGCAGTACTTC. Residues: CASSSGQGDEQYF.

The rearrangement uses TRBV30 and TRBJ2-1; D possibly corresponds to TRBD1 (5 bases). Trimming shortened V by 1 base and J by 8 bases, and 30 bases separated the two germline ends. The CDR3 loop spans 19 amino acids. CDR1 is GTSNPN, CDR2 SVGIG, per germline (reference sequence). The CDR3 nucleotides read TGTGCCTGGAGTGGCGGAGTTGCGGCGAATAAAAGGGGTAGGGATGAGCAGTTCTTC. Amino acids: CAWSGGVAANKRGRDEQFF. Using reference TRBV30 and TRBJ2-1 for the parts outside the CDR3, the full variable domain is SQTIHQWPATLVQPVGSPLSLECTVEGTSNPNLYWYRQAAGRGLQLLFYSVGIGQISSEVPQNLSASRPQDRQFILSSKKLLLSDSGFYLCAWSGGVAANKRGRDEQFFGPGTRLTVL.

The chain employs TRBV7-2 and TRBJ2-7; 9 bases line up with TRBD1. Germline lookup yields CDR1 SGHTA and CDR2 FQGNSA. V gave up 5 bases and J gave up 2 bases; unmatched junction bases: 7. This CDR3 contains 15 residues. CDR3 loop: CASSPQTGGPYEQYF. CDR3 coding DNA: TGTGCCAGCAGCCCCCAGACAGGGGGTCCCTACGAGCAGTACTTC.

V usage is TRBV6-1 and J usage is TRBJ2-5, with 7 nucleotides matching TRBD1. The CDR3 is made up of 14 amino acids. CDR1 and CDR2 from the germline V gene are MNHNS and SASEGT. V was clipped by 3 bases and J by 7 bases; unmatched bases: 8. The CDR3, as DNA: TGTGCCAGCAGTGATTTGTCAGGGGGAACGACCCAGTACTTC. It is translated as CASSDLSGGTTQYF.

The V and J genes are TRBV10-3 and TRBJ1-3, with TRBD1 as a possible D gene (5 bases). CDR3 length equals 15 residues. Germline values: CDR1 ENHRY, CDR2 SYGVKD. Trimming cost V 5 bases and J 3 bases, with 14 bases left between them. The CDR3 sequence is CAISRDRSFGNTIYF. CDR3 coding DNA: TGTGCCATCAGTCGTGACAGATCTTTTGGAAACACCATATATTTT.

The chain uses TRBV6-2 or TRBV6-3 and TRBJ1-4; D is unclear. The V gene's germline CDR1 is MNHEY and CDR2 SVGEGT. The germline V and J ends were trimmed by 5 bases and 7 bases, with 17 bases remaining between them. This CDR3 region has 15 residues. CDR3 coding DNA: TGTGCCAGCAGTCCAACTAGAGGGCCCGCTGAAAAACTGTTTTTT. Protein sequence: CASSPTRGPAEKLFF.

This chain joins TRBV28 and TRBJ1-2; 8 nucleotides line up with TRBD1. The CDR3 totals 17 residues. V lost 5 bases to trimming and J lost 0 bases; unmatched junction nucleotides: 11. Germline CDR1 and CDR2: MDHEN and SYDVKM. CDR3 bases: TGTGCCAGCAGTCAAGAGGGGACAGGTCGACCTAACTATGGCTACACCTTC. Encoded protein: CASSQEGTGRPNYGYTF.

The chain recombines TRBV4-1 with TRBJ1-2; D not certain. CDR1 is MGHRA and CDR2 is YSYEKL in the germline V gene. The CDR3 consists of 16 residues. The ends were cut back, 1 base at V and 5 bases at J, with 17 bases in the middle. The CDR3 coding sequence is TGCGCCAGCAGCCAAGGTCCCGATCTAGAGTCATATGGCTACACCTTC. This encodes CASSQGPDLESYGYTF.

The chain has TRBV6-5 and TRBJ2-1; TRBD2 aligns across 10 bases. There are 16 residues in the CDR3. From germline, CDR1 is MNHEY and CDR2 SVGAGI. The V segment lost 3 bases and the J segment 4 bases; nucleotides outside the gene matches: 6. The DNA for the CDR3 is TGTGCCAGCAGTTATCGCGGGACTAGCGCATACAATGAGCAGTTCTTC. Translation gives CASSYRGTSAYNEQFF.

The chain joins TRBV11-3 to TRBJ1-1; D unclear. The CDR3 runs 13 residues. Trimming took 3 bases from V and 0 from J, leaving 5 bases between them. Germline CDR1 reads SGHNT; CDR2 reads YENEEA. CDR3 nucleotide sequence: TGTGCCAGCAGCTTGGAAGTGAACACTGAAGCTTTCTTT. This gives the protein CASSLEVNTEAFF.